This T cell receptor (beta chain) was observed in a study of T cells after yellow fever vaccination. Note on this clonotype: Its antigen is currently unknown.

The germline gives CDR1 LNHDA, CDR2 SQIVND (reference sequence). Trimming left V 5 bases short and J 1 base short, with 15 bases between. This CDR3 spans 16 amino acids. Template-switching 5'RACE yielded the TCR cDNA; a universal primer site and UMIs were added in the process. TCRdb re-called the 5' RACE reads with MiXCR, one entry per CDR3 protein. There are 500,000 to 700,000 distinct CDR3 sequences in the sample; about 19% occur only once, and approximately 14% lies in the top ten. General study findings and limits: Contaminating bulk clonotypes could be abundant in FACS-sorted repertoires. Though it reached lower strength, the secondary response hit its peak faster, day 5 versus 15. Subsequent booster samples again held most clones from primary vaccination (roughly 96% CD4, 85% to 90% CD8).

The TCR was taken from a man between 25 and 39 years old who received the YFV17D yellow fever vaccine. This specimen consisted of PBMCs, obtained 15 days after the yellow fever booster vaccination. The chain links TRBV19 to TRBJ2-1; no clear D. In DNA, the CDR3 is TGTGCCAGTAGTTGGCCCGGTGCCCTGTCCTACAATGAGCAGTTCTTC. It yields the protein CASSWPGALSYNEQFF.